This TCR beta chain was found in a study of blood T cell repertoires in COVID-19. Under the authors' procedure: Amplified reference gene primers provided the basis for estimating nucleated cell counts. The data were produced by immunoSEQ multiplex PCR, yet TCRdb's version contains in-frame clones alone and is incomplete. V and J calls and clone size follow that table, whereas D and trimming were derived from the DNA. The table has 190,000 or so clones, roughly four fifths seen once; the top ten hold over 9.5%. Comments on this clone: This sample also contains other DNA sequences that code for the same CDR3.

Germline loops: CDR1 MNHEY, CDR2 SVGEGT. The V segment lost 2 bases and the J segment 1 base; nucleotides outside the gene matches: 0. The CDR3 length is 14 residues. The source material was PBMCs or T cells enriched from blood (not recorded which). The J gene is TRBJ1-1, the V gene TRBV6-2 or TRBV6-3, with 8 nucleotides matching TRBD1. The sequence came from a man aged 40-49 years who had recovered from COVID-19. CDR3 sequence reads: CASSYDRGNTEAFF. The CDR3 coding sequence is TGTGCCAGCAGTTACGACAGGGGGAACACTGAAGCTTTCTTT.